A selection of T cell receptor beta chains follows, all from one sample in a study of post-analysis software for immune sequencing data. TCRdb processed the PCR reads anew with MiXCR; each CDR3 protein has one entry. The sample has about 540,000 distinct CDR3 sequences; 34% are singletons. The sequenced sample was blood. Every receptor here comes from a girl aged 2 to 17 with multiple sclerosis. Each CDR3 is given with its conserved first and last residue. D genes are given only for firm matches. Clone size is shown for a subset of rows, as once, few, many or a class of expanded clone.

TRBJ2-6	-	-	TRBV7-2	CASTGAAGANVRTF	TGTGCCAGCACGGGGGCGGCTGGGGCCAACGTCCGGACTTTC
TRBJ2-3	-	-	TRBV5-1	CASSADPGHGDTQYF	TGCGCCAGCAGCGCCGACCCCGGGCATGGTGATACGCAGTATTTT
TRBJ2-3	-	TRBD2	TRBV20-1	CSARGGGIDTQYF	TGCAGTGCTAGGGGCGGGGGGATAGATACGCAGTATTTT
TRBJ2-7	-	-	TRBV28	CASSFPGSSYEQYF	TGTGCCAGCAGTTTCCCGGGAAGCTCCTACGAGCAGTACTTC
TRBJ1-2	-	TRBD1	TRBV20-1	CSAGAGQGPFGYTF	TGCAGTGCAGGGGCCGGACAGGGTCCCTTTGGCTACACCTTC
TRBJ2-2	few	TRBD1	TRBV10-3	CAISDRGQGANTGELFF	TGTGCCATCAGTGACCGGGGACAGGGGGCGAACACCGGGGAGCTGTTTTTT
TRBJ2-4	few	-	TRBV5-1	CASSNRQERNIQYF	TGCGCCAGCAGCAATCGACAGGAGAGAAACATTCAGTACTTC
TRBJ2-7	-	-	TRBV20-1	CSALTPGPSYEQYF	TGCAGTGCTTTGACCCCGGGACCCTCCTACGAGCAGTACTTC
TRBJ2-1	-	TRBD2	TRBV7-2	CAIETGGSYEQFF	TGTGCCATCGAGACGGGGGGTTCCTACGAGCAGTTCTTC
TRBJ2-7	-	TRBD1	TRBV29-1	CSVDRGQGYEQYF	TGCAGCGTTGACCGAGGACAGGGCTACGAGCAGTACTTC
TRBJ1-2	-	TRBD1	TRBV28	CASSFADRGASGYGYTF	TGTGCCAGCAGTTTTGCGGACAGGGGGGCTAGCGGCTATGGCTACACCTTC
TRBJ2-6	few	TRBD2	TRBV20-1	CSARDHGSGGSGANVLTF	TGCAGTGCTAGAGATCACGGTAGCGGGGGGTCGGGGGCCAACGTCCTGACTTTC
TRBJ2-7	few	-	TRBV6-1	CASSDRTDSYEQYF	TGTGCCAGCAGTGATCGGACAGACTCCTACGAGCAGTACTTC
TRBJ2-2	once	-	TRBV2	CARATGSNTGELFF	TGTGCCAGAGCTACAGGGTCGAACACCGGGGAGCTGTTTTTT
TRBJ2-7	-	TRBD1	TRBV10-3	CAISGGTAYEQYF	TGTGCCATCAGTGGAGGGACAGCCTACGAGCAGTACTTC
TRBJ2-3	few	-	TRBV28	CASRLRGSGPTDTQYF	TGTGCCAGCAGACTAAGGGGGAGCGGTCCCACAGATACGCAGTATTTT
TRBJ2-2	-	-	TRBV5-1	CASRESRDGELFF	TGCGCCAGCAGGGAATCTAGAGACGGGGAGCTGTTTTTT
TRBJ1-5	-	TRBD1	TRBV29-1	CSVLEFRGRNQPQHF	TGCAGCGTCCTGGAATTCAGGGGGAGGAATCAGCCCCAGCATTTT
TRBJ1-2	-	-	TRBV20-1	CSAAGNYGYTF	TGCAGTGCGGCGGGGAACTATGGCTACACCTTC
TRBJ2-3	-	-	TRBV12-3/TRBV12-4	CASSSGRGSTDTQYF	TGTGCCAGCAGTTCCGGGCGGGGAAGCACAGATACGCAGTATTTT
TRBJ2-5	-	-	TRBV28	CASSFPGMETQYF	TGTGCCAGCAGTTTCCCCGGGATGGAGACCCAGTACTTC
TRBJ2-7	-	TRBD1	TRBV2	CASSQDRWRTYEQYF	TGTGCCAGCAGTCAGGACAGGTGGAGGACCTACGAGCAGTACTTC
TRBJ1-1	few	TRBD1	TRBV7-8	CASSRLQGVGTEAFF	TGTGCCAGCAGCAGACTACAGGGGGTGGGCACTGAAGCTTTCTTT
TRBJ2-3	-	-	TRBV12-3/TRBV12-4	CASKTITDTQYF	TGTGCCAGCAAAACCATCACAGATACGCAGTATTTT
TRBJ2-5	-	-	TRBV6-6	CASSYSSLVGQETQYF	TGTGCCAGCAGTTACTCGAGTCTAGTTGGGCAAGAGACCCAGTACTTC
TRBJ2-4	once	-	TRBV28	CASSPYLTGAKNIQYF	TGTGCCAGCAGTCCCTACTTGACAGGAGCCAAAAACATTCAGTACTTC
TRBJ1-4	-	-	TRBV20-1	CSATLLGLGEKLFF	TGCAGTGCCACACTACTCGGGCTGGGGGAAAAACTGTTTTTT
TRBJ2-1	-	TRBD2	TRBV7-2	CASSLAGGGAPNEQFF	TGTGCCAGCAGCTTAGCTGGCGGGGGGGCTCCCAATGAGCAGTTCTTC
TRBJ1-6	-	-	TRBV3-1	CASSQAARGSNSPLHF	TGTGCCAGCAGCCAAGCCGCCCGGGGTTCTAATTCACCCCTCCACTTT
TRBJ2-5	-	TRBD2	TRBV5-1	CASSFQAGVQETQYF	TGCGCCAGCAGCTTTCAAGCGGGGGTCCAAGAGACCCAGTACTTC
TRBJ1-2	few	-	TRBV29-1	CSASANYGYTF	TGCAGCGCCTCAGCTAACTATGGCTACACCTTC
TRBJ2-5	-	TRBD2	TRBV7-2	CASRRGGFGETQYF	TGTGCCAGCAGGCGGGGGGGCTTTGGAGAGACCCAGTACTTC
TRBJ2-7	-	TRBD2	TRBV5-1	CASSPSRGGSGGSYEQYF	TGCGCCAGCAGCCCCTCCCGGGGAGGATCGGGAGGGTCCTACGAGCAGTACTTC
TRBJ2-6	-	TRBD2	TRBV5-6	CASSLWAGGSGANVLTF	TGTGCCAGCAGCTTGTGGGCGGGGGGCTCTGGGGCCAACGTCCTGACTTTC
TRBJ2-7	few	TRBD1	TRBV18	CASSPDRGLYEQYF	TGTGCCAGCTCACCCGACAGGGGGCTCTACGAGCAGTACTTC
TRBJ2-3	-	TRBD2	TRBV7-3	CASSSSGGTSTDTQYF	TGTGCCAGCAGCTCTAGCGGGGGTACTAGCACAGATACGCAGTATTTT
TRBJ1-6	few	-	TRBV7-3	CASSFRGRDSPLHF	TGTGCCAGCAGCTTCAGGGGAAGGGATTCACCCCTCCACTTT
TRBJ1-3	few	TRBD1	TRBV20-1	CSANRGGNTIYF	TGCAGTGCAAACAGGGGAGGAAACACCATATATTTT
TRBJ2-4	-	-	TRBV11-2	CASSLGPDTTQYF	TGTGCCAGCAGCTTAGGGCCAGACACCACTCAGTACTTC
TRBJ2-3	-	-	TRBV20-1	CSAPSRGGTDTQYF	TGCAGTGCACCAAGCCGAGGGGGTACAGATACGCAGTATTTT
TRBJ2-7	many	TRBD1	TRBV7-3	CASSLPGGEQYF	TGTGCCAGCAGCTTGCCAGGGGGAGAGCAGTACTTC
TRBJ1-1	-	-	TRBV29-1	CSAGGARARNTEAFF	TGCAGCGCTGGGGGGGCGCGGGCTAGGAACACTGAAGCTTTCTTT
TRBJ2-7	-	TRBD1	TRBV19	CASSIVPGTGSYEQYF	TGTGCCAGTAGTATAGTTCCCGGGACAGGTTCCTACGAGCAGTACTTC
TRBJ1-5	-	-	TRBV7-2	CASSSGRGDQPQHF	TGTGCCAGCAGCTCGGGACGCGGGGATCAGCCCCAGCATTTT
TRBJ1-1	-	-	TRBV6-5	CASNPGPNTEAFF	TGTGCCAGCAATCCGGGGCCGAACACTGAAGCTTTCTTT